These T cell receptor beta chains were read from a single sample in a study of blood T cell repertoires in COVID-19. TCRdb keeps only in-frame clones here, not all; method: immunoSEQ multiplex PCR. The sample contains approximately 80,000 clones, roughly 82% of which appear only once. Sequencing used peripheral blood. These TCRs come from a man aged 55 to 70 with acute or convalescent COVID-19. Each CDR3 is given with its conserved first and last residue. The order of the fields is V gene, D gene, clone size, CDR3 length, J gene, CDR3 DNA, CDR3 protein. D genes are given only for firm matches. Size is stated for part of the rows, as once, few or many counts, or as a class when the clone is expanded.

V gene: TRBV19
D gene: TRBD1
clone size: -
CDR3 length: 14
J gene: TRBJ1-4
CDR3 DNA: TGTGCCAGTAGTATCGGGACAGGGAATGAAAAACTGTTTTTT
CDR3 protein: CASSIGTGNEKLFF

V gene: TRBV28
D gene: -
clone size: -
CDR3 length: 14
J gene: TRBJ2-6
CDR3 DNA: TGTGCCAGCACCCGAGGTGCTGGGGCCAACGTCCTGACTTTC
CDR3 protein: CASTRGAGANVLTF

V gene: TRBV6-5
D gene: -
clone size: -
CDR3 length: 12
J gene: TRBJ1-3
CDR3 DNA: TGTGCCAGCCAGGCCTCTGGAAACACCATATATTTT
CDR3 protein: CASQASGNTIYF

V gene: TRBV27
D gene: TRBD2
clone size: -
CDR3 length: 15
J gene: TRBJ2-1
CDR3 DNA: TGTGCCAGCAGTTCATCGGGAGGTTACTACAATGAGCAGTTCTTC
CDR3 protein: CASSSSGGYYNEQFF

V gene: TRBV4-1
D gene: -
clone size: -
CDR3 length: 17
J gene: TRBJ1-2
CDR3 DNA: TGCGCCAGCAGCCAAGTTGGTCTGAGGGCAGGGGATTATGGCTACACCTTC
CDR3 protein: CASSQVGLRAGDYGYTF

V gene: TRBV7-2
D gene: -
clone size: few
CDR3 length: 15
J gene: TRBJ2-1
CDR3 DNA: TGTGCCAGCAGCTTAGGATATAGCTCCTACAATGAGCAGTTCTTC
CDR3 protein: CASSLGYSSYNEQFF

V gene: TRBV7-8
D gene: TRBD1
clone size: -
CDR3 length: 16
J gene: TRBJ2-2
CDR3 DNA: TGTGCCAGCAGCTCGACAGGGGAATGGAACACCGGGGAGCTGTTTTTT
CDR3 protein: CASSSTGEWNTGELFF

V gene: TRBV7-2
D gene: -
clone size: -
CDR3 length: 14
J gene: TRBJ2-2
CDR3 DNA: TGTGCCAGCAGCCTCGGACTATTCACCGGGGAGCTGTTTTTT
CDR3 protein: CASSLGLFTGELFF

V gene: TRBV5-5
D gene: -
clone size: -
CDR3 length: 14
J gene: TRBJ2-5
CDR3 DNA: TGTGCCAGCAGCCCCAGGCGGGACCAAGAGACCCAGTACTTC
CDR3 protein: CASSPRRDQETQYF

V gene: TRBV7-2
D gene: TRBD1
clone size: -
CDR3 length: 15
J gene: TRBJ2-2
CDR3 DNA: TGTGCCAGCAGCTTTAACAGGGGAGACACCGGGGAGCTGTTTTTT
CDR3 protein: CASSFNRGDTGELFF

V gene: TRBV28
D gene: -
clone size: once
CDR3 length: 14
J gene: TRBJ1-5
CDR3 DNA: TGTGCCAGCAGTTTGCGGGGGGGGAATCAGCCCCAGCATTTT
CDR3 protein: CASSLRGGNQPQHF

V gene: TRBV5-4
D gene: -
clone size: -
CDR3 length: 15
J gene: TRBJ1-1
CDR3 DNA: TGTGCCAGCAGCTTGGCGGCAGGGATGAACACTGAAGCTTTCTTT
CDR3 protein: CASSLAAGMNTEAFF

V gene: TRBV15
D gene: TRBD2
clone size: -
CDR3 length: 15
J gene: TRBJ2-1
CDR3 DNA: TGTGCCACCAGCAGTAGGACTAGCGGCTACAATGAGCAGTTCTTC
CDR3 protein: CATSSRTSGYNEQFF

V gene: TRBV30
D gene: -
clone size: -
CDR3 length: 13
J gene: TRBJ1-6
CDR3 DNA: TGTGCCTGGAGTCGACAGGATAATTCACCCCTCCACTTT
CDR3 protein: CAWSRQDNSPLHF

V gene: TRBV10-1
D gene: TRBD2
clone size: -
CDR3 length: 16
J gene: TRBJ2-2
CDR3 DNA: TGCGCCAGCAGTGAAACTAGCGGGAGAGGAACCGGGGAGCTGTTTTTT
CDR3 protein: CASSETSGRGTGELFF

V gene: TRBV30
D gene: -
clone size: -
CDR3 length: 9
J gene: TRBJ1-1
CDR3 DNA: TGTGCCTGGAGCGCTGAAGCTTTCTTT
CDR3 protein: CAWSAEAFF

V gene: TRBV7-2
D gene: TRBD1
clone size: -
CDR3 length: 14
J gene: TRBJ1-2
CDR3 DNA: TGTGCCAGCAGCTTAGGAGGGGGCCGCTATGGCTACACCTTC
CDR3 protein: CASSLGGGRYGYTF

V gene: TRBV6-5
D gene: -
clone size: -
CDR3 length: 11
J gene: TRBJ2-7
CDR3 DNA: TGTGCCAGCAGTTCGCTCGGCGAGCAGTACTTC
CDR3 protein: CASSSLGEQYF

V gene: TRBV11-2
D gene: -
clone size: -
CDR3 length: 15
J gene: TRBJ2-1
CDR3 DNA: TGTGCCAGCAGCTCCCGGAACACGGGAGTCAATGAGCAGTTCTTC
CDR3 protein: CASSSRNTGVNEQFF

V gene: TRBV18
D gene: -
clone size: once
CDR3 length: 14
J gene: TRBJ2-7
CDR3 DNA: TGTGCCAGCTCCCAGACAGGCGCGCAGGACGAGCAGTACTTC
CDR3 protein: CASSQTGAQDEQYF

V gene: TRBV7-9
D gene: -
clone size: -
CDR3 length: 14
J gene: TRBJ2-5
CDR3 DNA: TGTGCCAGCAGCTTCAGACGACTAGGGGAGACCCAGTACTTC
CDR3 protein: CASSFRRLGETQYF

V gene: TRBV3-1/TRBV3-2
D gene: TRBD1
clone size: -
CDR3 length: 16
J gene: TRBJ1-3
CDR3 DNA: TGTGCCAGCTCCACTACCTCCGGGACAGTCGGAAACACCATATATTTT
CDR3 protein: CASSTTSGTVGNTIYF

V gene: TRBV7-3
D gene: -
clone size: few
CDR3 length: 14
J gene: TRBJ2-7
CDR3 DNA: TGTGCCAGCATCTGCTCGAGGCGTAGCTACGAGCAGTACTTC
CDR3 protein: CASICSRRSYEQYF

V gene: TRBV18
D gene: -
clone size: once
CDR3 length: 13
J gene: TRBJ2-5
CDR3 DNA: TGTGCCAGCTCGCGACTGGTACAAGAGACCCAGTACTTC
CDR3 protein: CASSRLVQETQYF

V gene: TRBV6-5
D gene: TRBD1
clone size: -
CDR3 length: 15
J gene: TRBJ2-3
CDR3 DNA: TGTGCCAGCAGTTCTCTGGGACAGGACACAGATACGCAGTATTTT
CDR3 protein: CASSSLGQDTDTQYF

V gene: TRBV19
D gene: TRBD1
clone size: -
CDR3 length: 15
J gene: TRBJ2-7
CDR3 DNA: TGTGCCAGTAGTACAACAGGGGTTAGCTCCTACGAGCAGTACTTC
CDR3 protein: CASSTTGVSSYEQYF

V gene: TRBV7-9
D gene: -
clone size: -
CDR3 length: 12
J gene: TRBJ1-3
CDR3 DNA: TGTGCAACGGCGGGTCCTGGAAACACCATATATTTT
CDR3 protein: CATAGPGNTIYF

V gene: TRBV5-5
D gene: -
clone size: -
CDR3 length: 14
J gene: TRBJ1-1
CDR3 DNA: TGTGCCAGCAGCTGGGGGGTTGGGAACACTGAAGCTTTCTTT
CDR3 protein: CASSWGVGNTEAFF

V gene: TRBV5-1
D gene: TRBD2
clone size: -
CDR3 length: 18
J gene: TRBJ2-4
CDR3 DNA: TGCGCCAGCAGCTTGGCCGGGGAACGCGGGGGGTTTAAAAACATTCAGTACTTC
CDR3 protein: CASSLAGERGGFKNIQYF

V gene: TRBV6-2/TRBV6-3
D gene: -
clone size: -
CDR3 length: 15
J gene: TRBJ2-7
CDR3 DNA: TGTGCCAGCAGTTACATGGCAGGGGTCTCCTACGAGCAGTACTTC
CDR3 protein: CASSYMAGVSYEQYF

V gene: TRBV2
D gene: -
clone size: -
CDR3 length: 14
J gene: TRBJ2-3
CDR3 DNA: TGTGCCAGCAGGTGGAGTAGCGAGGCAGATACGCAGTATTTT
CDR3 protein: CASRWSSEADTQYF